The next 20 T cell receptor beta chains were all read from a single sample in a study of blood T cells in healthy people across ages. The use of a sample-barcoded 5' primer and a J-beta primer mix characterized a second PCR of about 7 to 12 cycles. TCRdb re-derived calls from the 5' RACE reads in MiXCR, one entry per CDR3 protein. The profile shows some 790,000 distinct CDR3 sequences, 29% of them singletons. The sample was blood. The receptors were sampled from a woman older than 75 in good health.

This clonotype has at least ten counts. V gene TRBV7-2 combines with J gene TRBJ1-4; the D gene is possibly TRBD1 (5 bases). This CDR3 contains 15 residues. The germline gives CDR1 SGHTA, CDR2 FQGNSA. The germline V and J ends were trimmed by 1 base and 1 base, with 7 bases remaining between them. The CDR3 sequence: CASSLVGVTNEKLFF. CDR3 DNA: TGTGCCAGCAGCTTAGTGGGGGTAACTAATGAAAAACTGTTTTTT.

This chain links TRBV7-6 with TRBJ2-5; 9 positions match TRBD2. This CDR3 is built from 15 residues. CDR1 is SGHVS, CDR2 FNYEAQ, per germline. Trimming took 0 bases from V and 5 from J; bases not matched to a gene: 4. CDR3 in DNA: TGTGCCAGCAGCTTAGCTGCGGGGGGGCTGGAGACCCAGTACTTC. This encodes CASSLAAGGLETQYF.

A word on this clonotype: A read error may explain this, as a much larger clone is one base away. V is TRBV29-1 and J is TRBJ1-4; no reliable D call. V was shortened by 5 bases and J by 5 bases, with 12 bases between the two germline ends. The CDR3 totals 13 residues. Germline lookup yields CDR1 SQVTM and CDR2 ANQGSEA. The CDR3 protein is CSVRGRGNEKLFF. CDR3 bases: TGCAGCGTTCGGGGTCGCGGGAATGAAAAACTGTTTTTT.

This clonotype was seen ten or more times. The chain is built from TRBV7-2 and TRBJ1-2; D not certain. There are 12 residues in the CDR3. The V and J ends lost 5 bases and 8 bases respectively, with 12 bases between them. CDR1 is SGHTA and CDR2 is FQGNSA in the germline V gene. The CDR3 here is CASSPLGIGYTF. Written as DNA, the CDR3 is TGTGCCAGCAGCCCTCTAGGGATCGGCTACACCTTC.

A note on this clonotype: Possible read error: a much larger clone is one base away. The rearrangement joins TRBV6-2 or TRBV6-3 to TRBJ2-5; D is unresolved. V was cut by 8 bases and J by 11 bases, with 15 bases left in between. CDR3 length: 11 residues. Germline assignment: CDR1 MNHEY and CDR2 SVGEGT. CDR3 sequence: CASQVYNEQYF. In DNA, the CDR3 is TGTGCCAGCCAAGTTTACAATGAGCAGTACTTC.

This clonotype was observed many times. V gene TRBV7-9 combines with J gene TRBJ1-5, with a tentative D call TRBD1 (5 bases). V lost 0 bases, J lost 3 bases, and 12 bases lay in between. Per germline, CDR1 SEHNR and CDR2 FQNEAQ (reference sequence). This CDR3 region has 16 residues. The CDR3 reads CASSLAIGALNQPQHF. In nucleotides, the CDR3 is TGTGCCAGCAGCTTAGCAATAGGGGCCCTCAATCAGCCCCAGCATTTT.

In its sample, this clonotype was seen many times. The chain has TRBV7-6 and TRBJ1-5; D is possibly TRBD1 (5 bases). This CDR3 is built from 12 residues. The germline gives CDR1 SGHVS, CDR2 FNYEAQ. Trimming took 4 bases from V and 9 from J, leaving 10 bases between them. The CDR3 protein is CASSSGSGPQHF. The CDR3 DNA reads TGTGCCAGCAGCTCAGGGTCTGGGCCCCAGCATTTT.

This clonotype was seen repeatedly, ten times or more. The rearrangement joins TRBV7-2 to TRBJ1-4, with 7 bases fitting TRBD1. CDR3 length: 16 residues. V shed 0 bases and J 5 bases; nucleotides not matched to a gene: 6. The germline CDR1 and CDR2 sequences are SGHTA and FQGNSA. The CDR3 region is CASSLAWGQLNEKLFF. The CDR3 bases are TGTGCCAGCAGCTTAGCCTGGGGACAGCTGAATGAAAAACTGTTTTTT.

This clonotype was picked up many times. Sequence at one end of the junction differs from germline and may be a read error. The V and J genes are TRBV7-2 and TRBJ2-5; no firm D call. Germline CDR1 is SGHTA and CDR2 is FQGNSA. CDR3 length: 13 residues. CDR3 region: CASSLGYQETQYF. The DNA of the CDR3 is TGCGCCAGCAGCTTGGGGTACCAAGAGACCCAGTACTTC.

This clonotype occurred a few times. The genes are TRBV6-5 and TRBJ1-6; possible D gene TRBD1, 6 bases. The germline CDR1 and CDR2 sequences are MNHEY and SVGAGI. The CDR3 loop spans 15 amino acids. Trimming removed 2 bases at V and 10 bases at J, with 15 bases between. The CDR3 here is CASSYAQGIGSPLHF. DNA for the CDR3: TGTGCCAGCAGTTACGCGCAGGGGATAGGGTCACCCCTCCACTTT.

There are many counts of this clonotype. This rearrangement joins TRBV6-6 to TRBJ1-1; 8 positions agree with TRBD1. With 5 bases clipped from V and 1 base from J, the junction kept 9 bases outside the gene matches. There are 16 residues in the CDR3. Germline V gene data show CDR1 as MNHNY and CDR2 as SVGAGI (reference sequence). CDR3 in amino acids: CASSAFDRGKNTEAFF. In nucleotides, the CDR3 is TGTGCCAGCAGTGCCTTCGACAGGGGAAAGAACACTGAAGCTTTCTTT.

This clonotype was seen at least ten times. The junction does not match germline at one end; this may be a read error. The rearrangement links TRBV4-3 to TRBJ2-6, with 9 bases aligning to TRBD2. The CDR3 spans 18 residues. Germline CDR1 and CDR2: LGHNA and YSLEER. The CDR3: CASSQGLRGGRGANVLTF. CDR3 DNA: TGCGCCAGCAGTCAAGGATTGCGGGGGGGCCGTGGGGCCAACGTCCTGACTTTC.

This clonotype was seen a few times. The chain uses TRBV7-6 and TRBJ1-4, with TRBD1 matching over 7 bases. This CDR3 region has 17 residues. The germline V gene encodes CDR1 SGHVS and CDR2 FNYEAQ. V shed 5 bases, J shed 8 bases, and the junction held 17 bases outside the gene matches. CDR3 bases: TGTGCCAGCAGCCCCCAAGGAGGGGGCGAGTTAAGCGAAAAACTGTTTTTT. Amino acids: CASSPQGGGELSEKLFF. Supplemented by reference TRBV7-6 and TRBJ1-4, the full variable domain reads GAGVSQSPRYKVTKRGQDVALRCDPISGHVSLYWYRQALGQGPEFLTYFNYEAQQDKSGLPNDRFSAERPEGSISTLTIQRTEQRDSAMYRCASSPQGGGELSEKLFFGSGTQLSVL.

V and J are TRBV3-1 and TRBJ2-1, with 7 bases lining up with TRBD2. Germline-derived CDR1 and CDR2 are LGHDT and YNNKEL (reference sequence). The CDR3 has 15 residues. V shed 4 bases and J 7 bases; nucleotides not matched to a gene: 10. The CDR3 protein is CASSPYTGGLNEQFF. DNA for the CDR3: TGTGCCAGCAGCCCCTACACCGGGGGGTTAAATGAGCAGTTCTTC.

In this sample, this clonotype turned up many times. J is TRBJ2-7 and V is TRBV11-2; D call uncertain. The germline V and J ends were trimmed by 1 base and 6 bases, with 10 bases remaining between them. The CDR3 consists of 13 residues. Germline-derived CDR1 and CDR2 are SGHAT and FQNNGV. In DNA, the CDR3 is TGTGCCAGCAGCTTAGTGGGTTTTGGCGAGCAGTACTTC. Amino acids: CASSLVGFGEQYF.

The table lists this clonotype with many counts. The rearrangement joins TRBV14 to TRBJ2-7; D gene ambiguous. Germline V gene lookup returns CDR1 SGHDN and CDR2 FVKESK. CDR3 length: 14 residues. The V end was cut by 0 bases, the J end by 2 bases, with 8 bases between. Written as DNA, the CDR3 is TGTGCCAGCAGCCAAGACAACTCTCCCTACGAGCAGTACTTC. Translating gives CASSQDNSPYEQYF.

This clonotype appeared a single time. The chain couples TRBV7-2 to TRBJ2-3; D is uncertain. This CDR3 is built from 16 residues. With 5 bases removed from V and 4 bases from J, the gap between germline ends came to 19 bases. CDR1 and CDR2 from the germline V gene are SGHTA and FQGNSA. CDR3 sequence (DNA): TGTGCCAGCAGCCCAGAATCGATGTTAAGGGCAGATACGCAGTATTTT. Encoded protein: CASSPESMLRADTQYF. Looking up the rest from reference TRBV7-2 and TRBJ2-3 gives the full variable domain: GAGVSQSPSNKVTEKGKDVELRCDPISGHTALYWYRQSLGQGLEFLIYFQGNSAPDKSGLPSDRFSAERTGGSVSTLTIQRTQQEDSAVYLCASSPESMLRADTQYFGPGTRLTVL.

There are a few counts of this clonotype. The rearrangement uses TRBV4-3 and TRBJ1-4; D might be TRBD1 (5 bases). This CDR3 comprises 16 residues. Trimming removed 1 base at V and 7 bases at J, with 16 bases between. CDR1 is LGHNA and CDR2 is YSLEER in the germline V gene. CDR3 nucleotides: TGCGCCAGCAGCCAAGGCTCCGGGGCCAGCGGTGAAAAACTGTTTTTT. Amino acids: CASSQGSGASGEKLFF.

This clonotype was counted many times. The chain is built from TRBV24-1 and TRBJ2-1, with D perhaps matching TRBD1 (6 bases). CDR3 size: 15 residues. Germline CDR1 is KGHDR and CDR2 is SFDVKD. Between the trimmed V and J ends, which lost 2 bases and 6 bases, there was a span of 13 bases. CDR3 sequence (DNA): TGTGCCACCAGTGATTCGAGGACAGTAGGCAATGAGCAGTTCTTC. It codes for CATSDSRTVGNEQFF.

This clonotype was counted ten times or more. The gene calls are TRBV2 and TRBJ2-7; tentatively, D is TRBD1 (6 bases). Between the trimmed V and J ends, which lost 7 bases and 2 bases, there was a span of 15 bases. The CDR3 spans 14 residues. Germline lookup yields CDR1 SNHLY and CDR2 FYNNEI. The CDR3: CASNRDTGTYEQYF. The CDR3 nucleotides are TGTGCCAGCAATAGGGACACTGGAACCTACGAGCAGTACTTC. Based on the CDR3 plus reference TRBV2 and TRBJ2-7, the full variable domain is EPEVTQTPSHQVTQMGQEVILRCVPISNHLYFYWYRQILGQKVEFLVSFYNNEISEKSEIFDDQFSVERPDGSNFTLKIRSTKLEDSAMYFCASNRDTGTYEQYFGPGTRLTVT.